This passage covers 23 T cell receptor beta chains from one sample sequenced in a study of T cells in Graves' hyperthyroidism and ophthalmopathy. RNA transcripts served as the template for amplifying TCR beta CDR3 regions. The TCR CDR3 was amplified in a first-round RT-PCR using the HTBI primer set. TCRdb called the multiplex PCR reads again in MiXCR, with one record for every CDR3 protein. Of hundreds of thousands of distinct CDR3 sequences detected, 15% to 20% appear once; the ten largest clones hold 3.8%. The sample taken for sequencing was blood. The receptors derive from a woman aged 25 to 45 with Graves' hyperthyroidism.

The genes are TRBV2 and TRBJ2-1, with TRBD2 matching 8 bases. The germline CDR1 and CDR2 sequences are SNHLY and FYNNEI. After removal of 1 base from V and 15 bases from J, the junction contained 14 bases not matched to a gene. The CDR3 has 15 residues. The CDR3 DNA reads TGTGCCAGCAGTGAAGTGGTAGCGGCCCTCGGGGGGGGGTTCTTC. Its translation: CASSEVVAALGGGFF.

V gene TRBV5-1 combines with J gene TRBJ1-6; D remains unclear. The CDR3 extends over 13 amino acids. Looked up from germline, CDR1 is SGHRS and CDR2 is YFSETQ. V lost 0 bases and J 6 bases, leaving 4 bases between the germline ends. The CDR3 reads CASSLVLNSPLHF. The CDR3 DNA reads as TGCGCCAGCAGCTTGGTCCTTAATTCACCCCTCCACTTT.

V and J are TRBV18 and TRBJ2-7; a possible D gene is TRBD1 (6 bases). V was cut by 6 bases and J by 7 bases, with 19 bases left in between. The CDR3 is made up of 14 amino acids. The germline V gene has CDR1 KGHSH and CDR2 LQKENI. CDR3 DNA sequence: TGTGCCAGCTCCCCAAACCGGGACAAAGGGGAGCAGTACTTC. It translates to CASSPNRDKGEQYF.

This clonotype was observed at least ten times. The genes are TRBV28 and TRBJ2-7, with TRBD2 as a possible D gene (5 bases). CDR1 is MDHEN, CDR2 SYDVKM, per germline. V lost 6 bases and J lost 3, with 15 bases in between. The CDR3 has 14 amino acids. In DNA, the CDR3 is TGTGCCAGCAGGCCCCCCGGACTGGTCTACGAGCAGTACTTC. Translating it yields CASRPPGLVYEQYF.

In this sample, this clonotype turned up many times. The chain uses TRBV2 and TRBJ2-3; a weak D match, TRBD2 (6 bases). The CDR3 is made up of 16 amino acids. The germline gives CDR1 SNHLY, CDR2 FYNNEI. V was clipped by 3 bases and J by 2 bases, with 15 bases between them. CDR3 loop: CASSEGLTGFTDTQYF. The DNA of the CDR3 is TGTGCCAGCAGTGAGGGACTGACCGGATTCACAGATACGCAGTATTTT.

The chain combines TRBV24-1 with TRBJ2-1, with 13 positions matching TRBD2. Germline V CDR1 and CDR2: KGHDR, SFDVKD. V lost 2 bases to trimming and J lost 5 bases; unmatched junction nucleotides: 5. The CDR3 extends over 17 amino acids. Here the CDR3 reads CATSDSGLAGAHNEQFF. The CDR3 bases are TGTGCCACCAGTGATTCAGGACTAGCGGGAGCTCACAATGAGCAGTTCTTC.

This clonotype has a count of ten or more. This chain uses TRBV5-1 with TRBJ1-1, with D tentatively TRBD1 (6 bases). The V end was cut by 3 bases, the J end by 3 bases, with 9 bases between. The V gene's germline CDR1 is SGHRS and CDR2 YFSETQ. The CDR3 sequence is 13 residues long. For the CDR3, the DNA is TGCGCCAGCAGCTGGACAGCAGACACTGAAGCTTTCTTT. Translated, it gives CASSWTADTEAFF. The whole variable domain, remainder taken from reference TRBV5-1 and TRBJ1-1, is KAGVTQTPRYLIKTRGQQVTLSCSPISGHRSVSWYQQTPGQGLQFLFEYFSETQRNKGNFPGRFSGRQFSNSRSEMNVSTLELGDSALYLCASSWTADTEAFFGQGTRLTVV.

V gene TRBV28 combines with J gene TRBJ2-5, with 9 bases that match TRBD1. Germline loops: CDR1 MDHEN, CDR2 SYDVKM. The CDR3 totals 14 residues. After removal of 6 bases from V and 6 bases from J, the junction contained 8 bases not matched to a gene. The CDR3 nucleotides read TGTGCCAGCAGACTGACAGGGGGAGTGAAGACCCAGTACTTC. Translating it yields CASRLTGGVKTQYF. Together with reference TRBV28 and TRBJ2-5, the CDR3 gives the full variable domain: DVKVTQSSRYLVKRTGEKVFLECVQDMDHENMFWYRQDPGLGLRLIYFSYDVKMKEKGDIPEGYSVSREKKERFSLILESASTNQTSMYLCASRLTGGVKTQYFGPGTRLLVL.

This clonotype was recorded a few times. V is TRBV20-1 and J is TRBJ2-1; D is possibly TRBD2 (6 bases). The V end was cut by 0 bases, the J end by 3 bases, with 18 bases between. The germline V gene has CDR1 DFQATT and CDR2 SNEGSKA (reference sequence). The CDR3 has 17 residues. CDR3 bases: TGCAGTGCTAGAGACCGGGGTGGCGGGATGAACTACAATGAGCAGTTCTTC. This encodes CSARDRGGGMNYNEQFF.

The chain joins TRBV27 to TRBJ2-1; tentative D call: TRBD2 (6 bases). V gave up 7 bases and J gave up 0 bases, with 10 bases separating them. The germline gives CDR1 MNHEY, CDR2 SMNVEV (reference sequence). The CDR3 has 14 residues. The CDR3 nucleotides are TGTGCCAGCACCGTTAGCGGCTCCTACAATGAGCAGTTCTTC. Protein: CASTVSGSYNEQFF.

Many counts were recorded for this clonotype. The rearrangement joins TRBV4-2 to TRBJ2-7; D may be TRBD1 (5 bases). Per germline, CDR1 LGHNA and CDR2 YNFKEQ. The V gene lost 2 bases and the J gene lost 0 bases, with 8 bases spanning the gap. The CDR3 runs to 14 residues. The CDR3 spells CASSQMTDSYEQYF. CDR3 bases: TGTGCCAGCAGCCAAATGACAGACTCCTACGAGCAGTACTTC.

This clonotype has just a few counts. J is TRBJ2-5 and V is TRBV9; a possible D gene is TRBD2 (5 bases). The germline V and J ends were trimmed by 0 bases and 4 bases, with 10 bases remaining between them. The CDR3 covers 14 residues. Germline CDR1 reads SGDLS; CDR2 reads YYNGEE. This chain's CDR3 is CASSVVAGSETQYF. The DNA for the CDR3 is TGTGCCAGCAGCGTAGTCGCGGGTTCAGAGACCCAGTACTTC.

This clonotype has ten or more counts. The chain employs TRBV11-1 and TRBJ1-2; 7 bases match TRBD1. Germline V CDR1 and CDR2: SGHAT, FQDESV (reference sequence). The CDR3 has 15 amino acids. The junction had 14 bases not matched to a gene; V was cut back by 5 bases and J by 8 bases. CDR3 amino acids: CASSPFDDRVEGYTF. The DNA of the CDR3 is TGTGCCAGCAGCCCCTTTGACGACAGGGTTGAAGGCTACACCTTC.

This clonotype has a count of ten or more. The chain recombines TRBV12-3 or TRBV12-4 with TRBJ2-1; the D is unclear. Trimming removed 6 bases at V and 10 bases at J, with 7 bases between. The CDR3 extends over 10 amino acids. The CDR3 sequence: CASRGYEQFF. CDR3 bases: TGTGCCAGCAGGGGGTACGAGCAGTTCTTC.

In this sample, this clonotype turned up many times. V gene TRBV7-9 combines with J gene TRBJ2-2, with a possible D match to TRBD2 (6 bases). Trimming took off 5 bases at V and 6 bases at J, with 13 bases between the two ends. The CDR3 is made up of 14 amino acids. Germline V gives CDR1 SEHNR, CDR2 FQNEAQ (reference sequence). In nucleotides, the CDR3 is TGTGCCAGCAGCCAGCGAGGGAGGCCCGGGGAGCTGTTTTTT. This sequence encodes CASSQRGRPGELFF.

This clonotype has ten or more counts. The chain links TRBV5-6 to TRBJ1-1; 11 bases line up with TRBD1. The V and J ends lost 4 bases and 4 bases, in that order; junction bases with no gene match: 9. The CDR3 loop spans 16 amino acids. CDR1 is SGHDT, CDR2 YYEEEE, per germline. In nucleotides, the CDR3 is TGTGCCAGCAGCACCGGGACAGGGGGAGCGACCACTGAAGCTTTCTTT. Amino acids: CASSTGTGGATTEAFF.

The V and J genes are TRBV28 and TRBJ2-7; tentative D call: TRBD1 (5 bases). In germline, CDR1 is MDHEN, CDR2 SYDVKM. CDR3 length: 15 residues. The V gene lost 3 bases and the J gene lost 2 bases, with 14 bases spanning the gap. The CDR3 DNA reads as TGTGCCAGCAGTTTCTTAGACAGTACTGCCTACGAGCAGTACTTC. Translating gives CASSFLDSTAYEQYF.

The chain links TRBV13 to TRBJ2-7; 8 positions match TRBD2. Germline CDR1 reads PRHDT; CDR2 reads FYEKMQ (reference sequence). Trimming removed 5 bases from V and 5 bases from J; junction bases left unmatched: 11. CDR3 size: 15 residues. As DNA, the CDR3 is TGTGCCAGCAGCAAAAGGTCTAGCGGGCCCCACGAGCAGTACTTC. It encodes CASSKRSSGPHEQYF.

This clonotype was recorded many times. Here the CDR3 DNA reads TGTGCCAGCAGGCCCGGGGCGGGAGTGTCAGATACGCAGTATTTT. Protein product: CASRPGAGVSDTQYF. J is TRBJ2-3 and V is TRBV12-3 or TRBV12-4; TRBD2 agrees at 7 bases. The CDR3 is 15 residues long. Germline trimming cut 6 bases from V and 4 bases from J; bases unmatched to any gene: 10.

The CDR3 DNA is TGTGCCAGCAGCCAAGAGGCAAACGTGTATGGCTACACCTTC. Translated: CASSQEANVYGYTF. The V call is TRBV3-1, the J call TRBJ1-2; unclear D gene. Trimming cost V 0 bases and J 5 bases, with 10 bases left between them. Germline CDR1 LGHDT, CDR2 YNNKEL (reference sequence). The CDR3 spans 14 residues.

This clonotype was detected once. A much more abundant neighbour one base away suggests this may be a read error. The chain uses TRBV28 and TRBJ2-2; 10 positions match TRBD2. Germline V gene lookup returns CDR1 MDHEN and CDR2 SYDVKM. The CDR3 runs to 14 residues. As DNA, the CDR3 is TGTGCCAGCAGCCGACTAGCGGGCACCGGGGAGCTGCTTTTT. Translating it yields CASSRLAGTGELLF.

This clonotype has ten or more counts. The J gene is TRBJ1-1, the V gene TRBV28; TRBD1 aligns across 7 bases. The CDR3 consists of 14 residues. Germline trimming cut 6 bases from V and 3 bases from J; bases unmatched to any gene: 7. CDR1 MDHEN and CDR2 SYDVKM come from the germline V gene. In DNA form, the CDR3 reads TGTGCCAGCAGCCGGGGACAGTCCTACACTGAAGCTTTCTTT. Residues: CASSRGQSYTEAFF.

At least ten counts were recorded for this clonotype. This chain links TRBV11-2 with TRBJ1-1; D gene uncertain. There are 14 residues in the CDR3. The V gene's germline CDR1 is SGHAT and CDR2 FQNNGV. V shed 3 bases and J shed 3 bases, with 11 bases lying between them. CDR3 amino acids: CASSLPAKDTEAFF. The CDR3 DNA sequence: TGTGCCAGCAGCTTGCCCGCCAAAGACACTGAAGCTTTCTTT.